This T cell receptor beta chain appears in the sequencing data of a study of blood T cell repertoires in COVID-19 (TCRdb year 2020). The study in broad terms: Collaborator samples came from the United States, Italy and Spain and covered acute and convalescent phases of COVID-19. The prospective study material was composed of cDNA or gDNA derived from T cells, B-cell-depleted T cells, or PBMCs. Deeply sampled blood TCRbeta repertoires from subjects exposed to, actively infected with, or recovered from COVID-19 were included in the dataset. The repertoires were made available in a free public database intended to serve as a resource for research on the immune response to SARS-CoV-2. Samples were obtained from the ongoing ImmuneRACE study (first 160 participants) and from about 1,300 subjects provided by 6 global collaborators. Nearly every sample came with metadata listing a de-identified subject ID, COVID-19 status, age in years and sex. Where available, HLA class I and class II types were obtained from metadata supplied by the sample provider rather than from assay-based typing. What the work shows at the level of the full study, not this receptor alone: The amount of clinical and demographic metadata varied by source and participant and was provided uncurated.

On this clone itself: Its antigen is unknown. Base qualities are not at hand, and no much larger clone is one base apart.

The immunoSEQ Assay, a bias-controlled multiplex PCR, was used to amplify TCRbeta CDR3 regions from genomic DNA. The paper's data handling went like this. The number of nucleated cells in each sample was estimated from the amplification of reference gene primers within the assay. Sequence reads were collapsed and filtered to measure the absolute abundance of every unique TCRbeta CDR3 rearrangement. For each sample, productive Simpson clonality was calculated as the square root of Simpson's diversity index across productive rearrangements. As stored in TCRdb, this immuneACCESS dataset retains in-frame rearrangements with V and J assigned. A fraction of the clones does not appear; measured against another copy, unresolved V genes explain less than half of the discrepancy, and the remainder lacks a known reason. V and J calls and clone size follow that table, whereas D and trimming were derived from the DNA. The sample has 200,000 to 300,000 clones on record, about 87% of them singletons. Of the sample, less than 0.9% is held by the ten largest clones.

In the prospective study, participants were roughly 18 to 90 years old, resided in about 25 geographic areas of the United States, and were enrolled through a virtual design. Cohort assignment in the prospective study relied on participant-reported clinical history from a screening survey and a study questionnaire. Exposed participants had been in contact, within 2 weeks of entering the study, with a person who had a PCR-confirmed or clinician-diagnosed case of COVID-19. Mobile phlebotomists in the prospective study collected whole blood, serum and a nasopharyngeal or oropharyngeal swab from every participant. Over a 2-month period, participants in the prospective study had the option of providing additional blood draws and questionnaires. Before DNA extraction, blood samples from the prospective study were shipped at room temperature or frozen. Source material: PBMCs or T cells enriched from blood (not recorded which). This TCR derives from a man between 50 and 59 years old who had been exposed to COVID-19.

The CDR3 reads CASSLLEGAGGYTF. The DNA sequence is TGTGCCAGCAGTTTATTAGAGGGGGCGGGTGGCTACACCTTC. The sequence is built from TRBV27 and TRBJ1-2; TRBD1 matches 7 bases in the middle. CDR1 and CDR2 (MNHEY, SMNVEV) derive from the germline V gene (reference sequence). V is cut back by 1 base and J by 7 bases, with 6 bases in the junction unmatched. The CDR3, from cysteine to phenylalanine, totals 14 residues. The CDR3 DNA has 42 bases and is translated from base 1.